This TCR beta chain is from a study of blood T cells in healthy people across ages. Background on the study: Per every two T cells, about one barcoded beta molecule was captured by template switching. Study observations and caveats: More naive CD4+ cells and higher diversity were found in long-lived than in aged donors.

A word on this clonotype: What it binds is unknown.

Primed by a sample-barcoded 5' primer and a J-beta primer mix, a second PCR proceeded for roughly 7 to 12 cycles. TCRdb re-analysed the 5' RACE reads in MiXCR, keeping a single row per CDR3 protein. In the table there are roughly 730,000 distinct CDR3 sequences, about 56% of which are singletons. The CDR3 totals 12 residues. Deletions cut 6 bases from V and 15 bases from J, with 18 bases between. The V gene's germline CDR1 is SNHLY and CDR2 FYNNEI. This clonotype was sampled from a man aged 35-49 years in good health. V and J are TRBV2 and TRBJ2-1; TRBD2 is a possible D gene (5 bases). The sample consisted of blood. CDR3 sequence reads: CASRDSSGWSFF. CDR3 DNA: TGTGCCAGCAGGGACTCATCGGGGTGGTCGTTCTTC.